The entry that follows covers one T cell receptor (beta chain) sequence. Its antigen remains unknown. Germline CDR1 is SGHVS and CDR2 is FQNEAQ. The CDR3 has 13 residues. V dropped 3 bases and J dropped 2 bases, with 6 bases sitting between them. The data are from a study of memory B cells and T cells in multiple sclerosis. Study results and limitations: Normalization was needed because clone-set size differences affected shared clonotype counts.

Generated by immunoSEQ multiplex PCR, the TCRdb table keeps only in-frame clones and is missing some. This sample has some 7,000 clones, with about 60% found just once. This rearrangement joins TRBV7-8 to TRBJ2-3; D unresolved. The sequencing sample was made of memory (CD45RO+) CD8+ T cells from blood. The source of this sequence is a human donor with multiple sclerosis. The CDR3 region is CASSLTYTDTQYF. The CDR3 DNA is TGTGCCAGCAGCTTGACTTACACAGATACGCAGTATTTT.